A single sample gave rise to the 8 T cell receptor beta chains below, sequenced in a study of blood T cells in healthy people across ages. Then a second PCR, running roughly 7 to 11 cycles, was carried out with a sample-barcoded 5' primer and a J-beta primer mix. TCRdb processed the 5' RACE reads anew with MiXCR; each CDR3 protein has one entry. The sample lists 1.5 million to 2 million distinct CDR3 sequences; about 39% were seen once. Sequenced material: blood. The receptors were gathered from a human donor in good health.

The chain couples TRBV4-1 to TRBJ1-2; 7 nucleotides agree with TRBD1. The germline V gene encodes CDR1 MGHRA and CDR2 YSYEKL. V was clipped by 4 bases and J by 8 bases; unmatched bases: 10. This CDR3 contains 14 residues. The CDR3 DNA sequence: TGCGCCAGCAGCCTCCTCCAGGGAGGGGGCGGCTACACCTTC. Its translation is CASSLLQGGGGYTF.

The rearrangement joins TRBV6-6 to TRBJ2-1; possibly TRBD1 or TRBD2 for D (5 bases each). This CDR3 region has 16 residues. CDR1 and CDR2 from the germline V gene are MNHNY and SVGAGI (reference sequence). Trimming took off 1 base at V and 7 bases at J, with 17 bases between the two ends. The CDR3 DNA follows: TGTGCCAGCAGTTACTTCCCCCGAGGGGACCGGAATGAGCAGTTCTTC. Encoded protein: CASSYFPRGDRNEQFF.

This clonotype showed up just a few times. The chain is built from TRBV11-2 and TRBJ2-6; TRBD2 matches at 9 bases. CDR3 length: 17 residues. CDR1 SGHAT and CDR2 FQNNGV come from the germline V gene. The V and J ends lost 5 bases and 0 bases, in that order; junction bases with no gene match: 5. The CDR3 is CASSPGGRDSGANVLTF. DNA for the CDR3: TGTGCCAGCAGCCCCGGCGGGAGGGACTCTGGGGCCAACGTCCTGACTTTC.

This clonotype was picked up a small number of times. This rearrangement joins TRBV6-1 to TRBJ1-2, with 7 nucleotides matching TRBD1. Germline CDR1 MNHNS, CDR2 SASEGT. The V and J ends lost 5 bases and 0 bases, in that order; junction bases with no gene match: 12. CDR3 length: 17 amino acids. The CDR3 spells CASSSPGQSSANYGYTF. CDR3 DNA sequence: TGTGCCAGCAGTAGTCCGGGACAGAGTTCTGCTAACTATGGCTACACCTTC.

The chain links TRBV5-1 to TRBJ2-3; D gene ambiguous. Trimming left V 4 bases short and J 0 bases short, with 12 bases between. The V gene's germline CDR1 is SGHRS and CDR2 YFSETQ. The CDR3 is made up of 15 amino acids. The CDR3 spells CASSAEQFSTDTQYF. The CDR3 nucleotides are TGCGCCAGCAGCGCGGAACAGTTCAGCACAGATACGCAGTATTTT.

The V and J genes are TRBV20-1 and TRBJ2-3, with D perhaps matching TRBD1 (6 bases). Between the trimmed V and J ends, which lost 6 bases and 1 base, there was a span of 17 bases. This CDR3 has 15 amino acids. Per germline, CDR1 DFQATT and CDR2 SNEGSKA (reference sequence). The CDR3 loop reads CSASSPGDGTDTQYF. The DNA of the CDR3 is TGCAGTGCCTCCTCACCAGGGGATGGCACAGATACGCAGTATTTT.

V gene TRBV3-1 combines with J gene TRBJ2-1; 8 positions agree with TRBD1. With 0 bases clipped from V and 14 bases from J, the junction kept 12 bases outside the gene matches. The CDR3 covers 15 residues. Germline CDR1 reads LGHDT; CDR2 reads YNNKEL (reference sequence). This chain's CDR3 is CASSQDFGVRGQEFF. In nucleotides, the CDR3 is TGTGCCAGCAGCCAAGATTTCGGGGTCAGGGGGCAGGAGTTCTTC.

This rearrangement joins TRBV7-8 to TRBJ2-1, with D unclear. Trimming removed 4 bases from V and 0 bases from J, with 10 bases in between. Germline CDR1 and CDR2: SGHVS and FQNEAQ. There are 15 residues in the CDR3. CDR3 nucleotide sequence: TGTGCCAGCAGCTCGCGGTCCAGCTCCTACAATGAGCAGTTCTTC. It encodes CASSSRSSSYNEQFF. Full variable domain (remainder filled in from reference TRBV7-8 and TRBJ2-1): GAGVSQSPRYKVAKRGQDVALRCDPISGHVSLFWYQQALGQGPEFLTYFQNEAQLDKSGLPSDRFFAERPEGSVSTLKIQRTQQEDSAVYLCASSSRSSSYNEQFFGPGTRLTVL.